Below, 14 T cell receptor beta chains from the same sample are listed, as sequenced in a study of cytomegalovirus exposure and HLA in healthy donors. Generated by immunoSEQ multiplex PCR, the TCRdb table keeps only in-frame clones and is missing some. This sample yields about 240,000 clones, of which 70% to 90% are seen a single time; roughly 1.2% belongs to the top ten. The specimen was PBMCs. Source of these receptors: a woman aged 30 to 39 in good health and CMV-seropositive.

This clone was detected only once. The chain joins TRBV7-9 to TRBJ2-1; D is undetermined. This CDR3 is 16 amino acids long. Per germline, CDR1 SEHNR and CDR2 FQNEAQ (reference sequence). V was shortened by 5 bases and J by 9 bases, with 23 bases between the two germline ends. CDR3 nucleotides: TGTGCCAGCAGCCCCCGAGGCAGCCCGGCACTGGGTGAGCAGTTCTTC. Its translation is CASSPRGSPALGEQFF.

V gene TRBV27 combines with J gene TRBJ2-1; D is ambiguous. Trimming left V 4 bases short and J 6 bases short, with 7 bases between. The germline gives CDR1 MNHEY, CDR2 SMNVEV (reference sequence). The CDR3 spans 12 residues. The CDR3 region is CASSSFGNEQFF. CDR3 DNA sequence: TGTGCCAGCAGTTCATTCGGCAATGAGCAGTTCTTC.

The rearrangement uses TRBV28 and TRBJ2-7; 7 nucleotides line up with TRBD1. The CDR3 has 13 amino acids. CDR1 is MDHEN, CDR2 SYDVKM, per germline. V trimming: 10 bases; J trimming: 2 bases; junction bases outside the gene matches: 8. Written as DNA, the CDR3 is TGTGCCACCAACAGGGGATTGACCTACGAGCAGTACTTC. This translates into CATNRGLTYEQYF.

CDR3 protein: CASSLSEAEAFF. In DNA, the CDR3 is TGTGCCAGCAGCTTGAGTGAGGCTGAAGCTTTCTTT. The chain couples TRBV5-6 to TRBJ1-1, with unresolved D. The germline gives CDR1 SGHDT, CDR2 YYEEEE. V was clipped by 1 base and J by 6 bases, with 7 bases between them. CDR3 length: 12 residues.

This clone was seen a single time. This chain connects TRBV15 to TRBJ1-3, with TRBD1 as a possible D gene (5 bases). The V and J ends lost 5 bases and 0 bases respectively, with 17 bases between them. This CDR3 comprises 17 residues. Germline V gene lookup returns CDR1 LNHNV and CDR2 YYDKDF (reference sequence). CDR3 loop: CATSYAGLRYSGNTIYF. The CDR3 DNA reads TGTGCCACCAGCTACGCAGGGCTGCGATACTCTGGAAACACCATATATTTT.

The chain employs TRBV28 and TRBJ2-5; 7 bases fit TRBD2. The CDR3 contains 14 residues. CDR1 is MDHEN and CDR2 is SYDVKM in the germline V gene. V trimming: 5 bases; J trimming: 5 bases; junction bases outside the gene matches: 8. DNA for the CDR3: TGTGCCAGCAGTCGGGCGGGGGAAAGGGAGACCCAGTACTTC. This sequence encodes CASSRAGERETQYF.

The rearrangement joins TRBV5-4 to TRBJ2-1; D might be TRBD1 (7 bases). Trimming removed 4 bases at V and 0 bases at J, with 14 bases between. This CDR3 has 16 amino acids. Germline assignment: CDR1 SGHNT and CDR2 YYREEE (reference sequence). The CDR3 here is CASSGGDRNSYNEQFF. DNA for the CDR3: TGTGCCAGCAGCGGCGGGGACAGAAACTCCTACAATGAGCAGTTCTTC.

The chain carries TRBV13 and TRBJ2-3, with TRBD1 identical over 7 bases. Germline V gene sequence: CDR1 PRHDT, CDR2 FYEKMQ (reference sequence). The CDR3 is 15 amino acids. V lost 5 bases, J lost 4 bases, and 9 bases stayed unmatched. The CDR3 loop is CASSTRTGWADTQYF. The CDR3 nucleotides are TGTGCCAGCAGCACACGGACAGGATGGGCAGATACGCAGTATTTT.

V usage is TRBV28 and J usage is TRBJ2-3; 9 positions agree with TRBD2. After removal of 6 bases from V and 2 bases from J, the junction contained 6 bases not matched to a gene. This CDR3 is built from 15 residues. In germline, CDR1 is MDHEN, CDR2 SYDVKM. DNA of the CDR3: TGTGCCAGCAGGTTAGCGGGGGAGGACACAGATACGCAGTATTTT. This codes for CASRLAGEDTDTQYF.

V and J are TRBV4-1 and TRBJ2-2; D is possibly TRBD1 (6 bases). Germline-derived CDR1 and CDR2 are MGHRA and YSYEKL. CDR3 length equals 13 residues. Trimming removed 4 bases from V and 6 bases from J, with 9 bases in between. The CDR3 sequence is CASSLQGSGELFF. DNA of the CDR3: TGCGCCAGCAGCCTACAGGGTTCCGGGGAGCTGTTTTTT.

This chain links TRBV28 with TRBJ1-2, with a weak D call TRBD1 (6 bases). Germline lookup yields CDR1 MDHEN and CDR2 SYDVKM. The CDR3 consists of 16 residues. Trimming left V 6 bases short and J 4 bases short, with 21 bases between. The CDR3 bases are TGTGCCAGCAGGGTACCGGGACACCCGGGGGGCTATGGCTACACCTTC. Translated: CASRVPGHPGGYGYTF.

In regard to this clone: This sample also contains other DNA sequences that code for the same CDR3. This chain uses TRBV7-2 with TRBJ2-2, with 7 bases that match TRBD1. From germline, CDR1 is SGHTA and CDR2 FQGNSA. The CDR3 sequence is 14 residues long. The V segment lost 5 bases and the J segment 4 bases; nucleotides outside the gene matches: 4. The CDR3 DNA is TGTGCCAGCAGCCGGACAGGCGTCACCGGGGAGCTGTTTTTT. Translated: CASSRTGVTGELFF.

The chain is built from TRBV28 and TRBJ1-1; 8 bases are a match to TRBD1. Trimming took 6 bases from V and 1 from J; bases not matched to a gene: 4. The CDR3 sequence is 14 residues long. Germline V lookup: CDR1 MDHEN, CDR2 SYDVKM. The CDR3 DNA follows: TGTGCCAGCAGCCTACAGGGGGAGAACACTGAAGCTTTCTTT. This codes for CASSLQGENTEAFF.

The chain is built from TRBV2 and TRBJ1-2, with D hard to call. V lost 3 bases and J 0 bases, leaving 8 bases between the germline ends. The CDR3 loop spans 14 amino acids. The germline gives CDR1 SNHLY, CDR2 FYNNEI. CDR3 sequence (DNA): TGTGCCAGCAGTGATTTGAGTCCTAACTATGGCTACACCTTC. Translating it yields CASSDLSPNYGYTF.